Listed below are T cell receptor beta chains from one sample, sequenced in a study of T cells in localized non-small cell lung cancer. TCRdb's table, derived via immunoSEQ multiplex PCR, lists solely in-frame clones and lacks some. The data contain 75,000 to 80,000 clones, approximately 90% of them seen just once; the ten biggest clones take up 20% to 25%. The input for sequencing was peripheral blood, taken before any cancer treatment. Receptors originate from a woman between 35 and 75 years old with stage I squamous cell lung carcinoma. CDR3s include the opening cysteine and the closing phenylalanine or tryptophan. The order of the fields is J gene, clone size, V gene, D gene, CDR3 DNA, CDR3 protein. The D gene is left open where the match is weak. Clone size is given for some rows only: seen once, a few or many times, or a class if the clone is expanded.

TRBJ1-1,.,TRBV14,.,TGTGCCAGCACCCGGTGGGAGAACACTGAAGCTTTCTTT,CASTRWENTEAFF
TRBJ1-3,.,TRBV30,.,TGTGCCTGGAGTGTAAAGGCGGTTAACACCATATATTTT,CAWSVKAVNTIYF
TRBJ1-1,.,TRBV19,.,TGTGCCAGTACCCCCGTCTACAACACTGAAGCTTTCTTT,CASTPVYNTEAFF
TRBJ1-3,.,TRBV19,TRBD1,TGTGCCAGCGCCCAGGGGGCCAACTCTGGAAACACCATATATTTT,CASAQGANSGNTIYF
TRBJ1-1,.,TRBV6-1,.,TGTGCCAGCAGTGAAGCCGGGAGGAGCGAGAACACTGAAGCTTTCTTT,CASSEAGRSENTEAFF
TRBJ2-3,.,TRBV2,TRBD2,TGTGCCAGCAGTCAGTCTAGCGGGGGGACAGATACGCAGTATTTT,CASSQSSGGTDTQYF
TRBJ1-1,once,TRBV30,.,TGTGCCTGGAGTGTGACAGCGAACACTGAAGCTTTCTTT,CAWSVTANTEAFF
TRBJ1-2,.,TRBV5-4,TRBD1,TGTGCCAGCAGCTCACAGGGGGGTAATAACTATGGCTACACCTTC,CASSSQGGNNYGYTF
TRBJ2-2,.,TRBV6-6,TRBD2,TGTGCCAGCAAGAAACCGGGACTAAGGTTGGGCGGGGAGCTGTTTTTT,CASKKPGLRLGGELFF
TRBJ1-6,.,TRBV2,.,TGTGCCAGCAGTGAACGAGGGTTTGGGGGTAATTCACCCCTCCACTTT,CASSERGFGGNSPLHF
TRBJ2-2,few,TRBV5-5,TRBD1,TGTGCCAGCAGCTCACCTCCGGGACAGGGCAACACCGGGGAGCTGTTTTTT,CASSSPPGQGNTGELFF
TRBJ1-3,.,TRBV14,.,TGTGCCAGCAGCCCGACCAGGAACACCATATATTTT,CASSPTRNTIYF
TRBJ2-2,.,TRBV12-5,.,TGTGCTAGTGCCCCAACTGGGGTGAACACCGGGGAGCTGTTTTTT,CASAPTGVNTGELFF
TRBJ1-1,once,TRBV6-4,TRBD1,TGTGCCAGCAGTAGGGACAGGGGGGACACTGAAGCTTTCTTT,CASSRDRGDTEAFF
TRBJ1-4,.,TRBV18,.,TGTGCCAGCTCACCACAGGGCTCGCCTAATGAAAAACTGTTTTTT,CASSPQGSPNEKLFF
TRBJ1-2,once,TRBV4-2,.,TGTGCCAGCAGCCAAGGCAACAGGATCGGCTACACCTTC,CASSQGNRIGYTF
TRBJ1-6,.,TRBV11-3,TRBD1,TGTGCCAGCAGCTTAGCGGGACAGGGCAATAATTCACCCCTCCACTTT,CASSLAGQGNNSPLHF
TRBJ2-7,.,TRBV7-3,TRBD2,TGTGCCAGCAGCTCAGCGGGGGGGCCCTACGAGCAGTACTTC,CASSSAGGPYEQYF
TRBJ2-2,once,TRBV18,.,TGTGCCAGCTCACCACAAACACCTGCGAACACCGGGGAGCTGTTTTTT,CASSPQTPANTGELFF
TRBJ1-1,.,TRBV27,TRBD1,TGTGCCAGCAGTTGGGACAGGGGGGGGTGGACTGAAGCTTTCTTT,CASSWDRGGWTEAFF
TRBJ2-1,.,TRBV5-1,.,TGCGCCAGCAGCTTGGGACTAGGTGGCTACAATGAGCAGTTCTTC,CASSLGLGGYNEQFF
TRBJ1-6,.,TRBV5-4,.,TGTGCCAGCAGCGCAAAATCTAGGCCCAATTCACCCCTCCACTTT,CASSAKSRPNSPLHF
TRBJ2-7,.,TRBV6-1,.,TGTGCCAGCAGTGAAAGCAGGATTTCCTACGAGCAGTACTTC,CASSESRISYEQYF
TRBJ2-3,.,TRBV5-1,TRBD1,TGCGCCAGCAGCCGCCGGGACAGGAGCACAGATACGCAGTATTTT,CASSRRDRSTDTQYF
TRBJ2-5,.,TRBV5-1,.,TGCGCCAGCAGAACAGGCCAAGAGACCCAGTACTTC,CASRTGQETQYF
TRBJ1-1,few,TRBV9,.,TGTGCCAGCAGCGTACAGGCGAACACTGAAGCTTTCTTT,CASSVQANTEAFF
TRBJ1-1,.,TRBV19,TRBD1,TGTGCCAGTAACCCTGGACAGGGGGCAAGGTACACTGAAGCTTTCTTT,CASNPGQGARYTEAFF
TRBJ1-3,.,TRBV29-1,.,TGCAGCGTGAAGGGACTGAACTCTGGAAACACCATATATTTT,CSVKGLNSGNTIYF
TRBJ1-1,once,TRBV6-1,.,TGTGCCAGCAGTGTATCGCGTTCGAACACTGAAGCTTTCTTT,CASSVSRSNTEAFF
TRBJ2-2,.,TRBV10-2,TRBD2,TGCGCCAGCAGCCCGGGGGGGCTAAGCACCGGGGAGCTGTTTTTT,CASSPGGLSTGELFF
TRBJ1-2,.,TRBV6-6,TRBD1,TGTGCCAGCAGTCCGGACAGGCAGCATGGCTACACCTTC,CASSPDRQHGYTF
TRBJ2-1,.,TRBV19,TRBD1,TGTGCCTGTCGGACAGGCTTGGAGCAGTTCTTC,CACRTGLEQFF
TRBJ2-5,.,TRBV5-4,.,TGTGCCAGCAGCCAGGAGGGGGGGAGAGAGACCCAGTACTTC,CASSQEGGRETQYF
TRBJ1-1,.,TRBV5-6,.,TGTGCCAGCAGCAAAACCAGCACAATGAACACTGAAGCTTTCTTT,CASSKTSTMNTEAFF
TRBJ1-5,.,TRBV4-1,.,TGCGCCAGCAGCCTCAGCGGAAGCAATCAGCCCCAGCATTTT,CASSLSGSNQPQHF
TRBJ1-5,.,TRBV19,TRBD1,TGTGCCAGTAGTAGGGACAGAGATCAGCCCCAGCATTTT,CASSRDRDQPQHF
TRBJ2-2,.,TRBV6-1,.,TGTGCCAGCCGGACAGTACTCAGCGGGGAGCTGTTTTTT,CASRTVLSGELFF
TRBJ2-7,.,TRBV21-1,.,TGTGCCAGCAGCAAAGGAGTGGGACAGGGATTCTACGAGCAGTACTTC,CASSKGVGQGFYEQYF
TRBJ2-5,.,TRBV5-1,.,TGCGCCAGCAGCCTTAGAGCAGAGACCCAGTACTTC,CASSLRAETQYF
TRBJ2-1,.,TRBV6-5,.,TGTGCCAGCAGTTCCCTGGGGGGCTCTGACAATGAGCAGTTCTTC,CASSSLGGSDNEQFF
TRBJ1-1,.,TRBV2,TRBD1,TGTGCCAGCAGCCCGGGACAGGGTGAAGCTTTCTTT,CASSPGQGEAFF
TRBJ2-2,.,TRBV2,.,TGTGCCAGCAGTGAGACTACTTACACCGGGGAGCTGTTTTTT,CASSETTYTGELFF
TRBJ1-2,.,TRBV7-2,TRBD1,TGTGCCAGCAGCAGCGGGGACAGGCTTTTGGGGTACACCTTC,CASSSGDRLLGYTF
TRBJ1-2,.,TRBV5-1,.,TGCGCCAGCAGCCCCGGACAGTCCGGCTACACCTTC,CASSPGQSGYTF
TRBJ1-2,.,TRBV2,.,TGTGCCAGCACGGGGACAATGCCTAACTATGGCTACACCTTC,CASTGTMPNYGYTF
TRBJ1-6,.,TRBV2,TRBD1,TGTGCCAGCAGTTCCCACAGGGGAGGCAATTCACCCCTCCACTTT,CASSSHRGGNSPLHF
TRBJ1-2,.,TRBV11-2,.,TGTGCCAGCAGCGGAACTAACTATGGCTACACCTTC,CASSGTNYGYTF
TRBJ1-5,.,TRBV19,.,TGTGCCAGTACTCAGGGGCGTCACAGCAATCAGCCCCAGCATTTT,CASTQGRHSNQPQHF
TRBJ2-5,.,TRBV7-3,.,TGTGCCAGCAGCTTAGGGCTAGTTGGGACCCAGTACTTC,CASSLGLVGTQYF
TRBJ2-5,.,TRBV2,TRBD2,TGTGCCAGCAGGGGGACTAGCGGGGGGACTAAAGAGACCCAGTACTTC,CASRGTSGGTKETQYF
TRBJ2-5,.,TRBV7-6,TRBD1,TGTGCCAGCAGCTCCCGAACGACAGGGGTCGAGACCCAGTACTTC,CASSSRTTGVETQYF
TRBJ2-7,.,TRBV15,TRBD2,TGTGCCACCAGCAGAGATTTACGGGGGGGAACCCACGAGCAGTACTTC,CATSRDLRGGTHEQYF
TRBJ1-2,.,TRBV5-4,TRBD1,TGTGCCAGCAGCCACGGGACAGGGGAATATGGCTACACCTTC,CASSHGTGEYGYTF
TRBJ1-1,.,TRBV18,.,TGTGCCAGCTCACCGGCGGGTACAGAAGGGGCTTTCTTT,CASSPAGTEGAFF